This TCR beta chain was obtained from a study of blood T cell repertoires in COVID-19. Study as a whole: Specimens from acute and convalescent COVID-19 originated in the United States, Italy and Spain. T cells, B-cell-depleted T cells, or PBMCs supplied cDNA or gDNA.

This clone turned up a few times. Compared with germline, one end of the junction differs, possibly owing to a read error. This sample also contains other DNA sequences that code for the same CDR3. This CDR3 has 13 amino acids. Germline V gives CDR1 KGHSH, CDR2 LQKENI. As originally analysed: Estimated nucleated cell counts came from reference gene primer amplification. Sequencing was performed with immunoSEQ multiplex PCR; in TCRdb, only in-frame clones are kept and a portion is missing. Clone size and the V and J calls come from that table; the DNA yielded D and trimming. The table lists under 300,000 clones, 70% to 90% of them singletons.

The rearrangement uses TRBV18 and TRBJ1-3; a weak D match, TRBD1 (5 bases). This receptor was obtained from a woman aged 35 to 49 who had recovered from COVID-19. Sequencing was carried out using peripheral blood. DNA for the CDR3: TGTGCCAGCTCGCCACAGGAGGGAAACACCATATATTTT. Encoded protein: CASSPQEGNTIYF.